This record looks at one TCR beta chain sequence and its context. Its antigen is unknown. This record belongs to a study of cytomegalovirus exposure and HLA in healthy donors. Whole-study findings and limits: It emerged from a later analysis that several of the most significant clusters appeared to be linked to common viral pathogens. Earlier findings revealed that most TCR beta V segments proved productive either about 87% or about 30% of the time.

The PCR used 60 Vbeta and 13 Jbeta primers. Using immunoSEQ multiplex PCR, the repertoire was profiled, and TCRdb retains in-frame clones only, with some absent. The repertoire holds about 90,000 clones, with about three quarters as singletons. CDR3 length equals 13 residues. Per germline, CDR1 SGDLS and CDR2 YYNGEE. Trimming removed 7 bases at V and 2 bases at J, with 7 bases between. The TCR sequence derives from a woman aged 50 to 60 in good health and CMV-seropositive. Sample: PBMCs. The chain uses TRBV9 and TRBJ2-6; no clear D. As DNA, the CDR3 is TGTGCCAGCTCTCCAGCTGGGGCCAACGTCCTGACTTTC. Translating it yields CASSPAGANVLTF.